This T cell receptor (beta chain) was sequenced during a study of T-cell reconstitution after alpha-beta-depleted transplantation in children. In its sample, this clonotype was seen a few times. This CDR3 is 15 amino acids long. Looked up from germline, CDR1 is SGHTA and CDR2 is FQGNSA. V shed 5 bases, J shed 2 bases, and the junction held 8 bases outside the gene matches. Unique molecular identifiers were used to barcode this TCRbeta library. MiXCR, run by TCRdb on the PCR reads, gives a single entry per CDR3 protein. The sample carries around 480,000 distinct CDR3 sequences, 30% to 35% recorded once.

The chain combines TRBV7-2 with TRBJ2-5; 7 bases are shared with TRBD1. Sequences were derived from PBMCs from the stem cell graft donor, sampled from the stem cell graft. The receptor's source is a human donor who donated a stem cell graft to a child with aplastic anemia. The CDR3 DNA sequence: TGTGCCAGCAGCATAACTACGGACAGGCAAGAGACCCAGTACTTC. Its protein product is CASSITTDRQETQYF.